Listed here are 15 T cell receptor beta chains from one sample, sequenced in a study of regulatory T cells in long-lasting Graves disease. The TCR beta library used iRepertoire HTBI primers with Arm-PCR amplification of CDR3. TCRdb processed the multiplex PCR reads anew with MiXCR; each CDR3 protein has one entry. The sample lists 550,000 to 650,000 distinct CDR3 sequences, more than 15% occurring once. Time point of the sample: newly diagnosed GD, antithyroid drugs for less than 3 months. PBMC-derived RNA was used for the TCR library. The same sample was also studied in work on T cells in Graves' hyperthyroidism and ophthalmopathy.

This material consisted of peripheral blood mononuclear cells (PBMCs), taken at new diagnosis, from a patient treated with antithyroid drugs. These receptors came from a man aged 18 to 29 with Graves disease.

The chain carries TRBV2 and TRBJ2-4; no clear D. The CDR3 spans 10 residues. Germline V gene data show CDR1 as SNHLY and CDR2 as FYNNEI. V lost 7 bases and J 7 bases, leaving 5 bases between the germline ends. The CDR3 coding sequence is TGTGCCAGCAAGGAGAACATTCAGTACTTC. Encoded protein: CASKENIQYF.

This clonotype was seen at least ten times. J is TRBJ2-7 and V is TRBV20-1; D possibly uses TRBD1 or TRBD2 (5 bases each). CDR3 length: 15 residues. Germline CDR1 reads DFQATT; CDR2 reads SNEGSKA (reference sequence). The germline V and J ends were trimmed by 0 bases and 5 bases, with 17 bases remaining between them. The CDR3 coding sequence is TGCAGTGCTAGAGATTATAGAGGGGTCATCGACGAGCAGTACTTC. It specifies CSARDYRGVIDEQYF.

This clonotype was detected only a few times. CDR3 protein: CAISESGSGRETQYF. The CDR3 DNA sequence: TGTGCCATCAGTGAGTCGGGAAGCGGGAGGGAGACCCAGTACTTC. The rearrangement uses TRBV10-3 and TRBJ2-5, with 9 bases identical to TRBD2. Looked up from germline, CDR1 is ENHRY and CDR2 is SYGVKD. This CDR3 is 15 amino acids long. V dropped 0 bases and J dropped 5; count of bases not matched to a gene: 4.

This chain links TRBV6-1 with TRBJ2-7, with 11 bases matching TRBD2. V trimming: 5 bases; J trimming: 5 bases; junction bases outside the gene matches: 8. The CDR3 has 15 amino acids. Germline values: CDR1 MNHNS, CDR2 SASEGT. This CDR3 reads CASSRSTSGSNEQYF. Here the CDR3 DNA reads TGTGCCAGCAGTCGATCCACTAGCGGGAGCAACGAGCAGTACTTC.

This chain connects TRBV9 to TRBJ2-1; D is undetermined. V was pared by 0 bases and J by 0 bases, with 7 bases between. Germline CDR1 SGDLS, CDR2 YYNGEE. This CDR3 comprises 15 residues. In DNA, the CDR3 is TGTGCCAGCAGCGTAGTTTTGAGCTCCTACAATGAGCAGTTCTTC. Protein: CASSVVLSSYNEQFF.

In its sample, this clonotype was seen many times. The chain uses TRBV5-1 and TRBJ2-7, with a tentative D call TRBD1 (5 bases). The CDR3 is 17 amino acids. V gave up 1 base and J gave up 2 bases, with 19 bases separating them. CDR1 is SGHRS and CDR2 is YFSETQ in the germline V gene. The CDR3 protein is CASSLRGAGRSAYEQYF. The CDR3 region has the DNA TGCGCCAGCAGCTTGAGGGGTGCAGGGCGGTCCGCCTACGAGCAGTACTTC.

This chain connects TRBV7-2 to TRBJ1-5, with a possible D match to TRBD1 (6 bases). CDR3 length: 15 amino acids. The germline V gene has CDR1 SGHTA and CDR2 FQGNSA. The V end lost 0 bases, the J end lost 5 bases, and 11 bases lay between the germline ends. CDR3 amino acids: CASSLAGWGHQPQHF. DNA for the CDR3: TGTGCCAGCAGCTTAGCGGGGTGGGGGCATCAGCCCCAGCATTTT.

Ten or more counts support this clonotype. The J gene is TRBJ2-3, the V gene TRBV7-9; 10 nucleotides line up with TRBD2. The ends lost 0 bases at V and 2 bases at J; junction bases unmatched: 2. CDR1 SEHNR and CDR2 FQNEAQ come from the germline V gene (reference sequence). This CDR3 is built from 16 residues. CDR3 protein: CASSLALAGNTDTQYF. CDR3 sequence (DNA): TGTGCCAGCAGCTTAGCACTAGCGGGGAACACAGATACGCAGTATTTT.

This sequence joins TRBV25-1 and TRBJ1-4, with D possibly matching TRBD1 (5 bases). Germline loops: CDR1 MGHDK, CDR2 SYGVNS. This CDR3 is 16 amino acids long. Trimming shortened V by 2 bases and J by 8 bases, and 18 bases separated the two germline ends. This CDR3 reads CASSELGLPGGEKLFF. The CDR3 DNA reads as TGTGCCAGCAGTGAACTGGGACTTCCAGGAGGGGAAAAACTGTTTTTT.

This clonotype has more than one count but fewer than ten. The V call is TRBV30, the J call TRBJ2-1; TRBD2 agrees at 9 bases. This CDR3 region has 16 residues. Germline CDR1 and CDR2: GTSNPN and SVGIG (reference sequence). Germline trimming cut 2 bases from V and 4 bases from J; bases unmatched to any gene: 9. This chain's CDR3 is CAWSISPGLAYNEQFF. The DNA for the CDR3 is TGTGCCTGGAGTATATCCCCGGGACTAGCTTACAATGAGCAGTTCTTC.

This clonotype was picked up a small number of times. The chain is built from TRBV18 and TRBJ1-6, with D maybe TRBD1 (5 bases). The ends were cut back, 3 bases at V and 7 bases at J, with 13 bases in the middle. The germline V gene encodes CDR1 KGHSH and CDR2 LQKENI. This CDR3 has 15 residues. The DNA for the CDR3 is TGTGCCAGCTCACCTCTGGGGGACGGGAATTCACCCCTCCACTTT. Translated, it gives CASSPLGDGNSPLHF.

V is TRBV7-9 and J is TRBJ2-7; the D is unclear. Between the trimmed V and J ends, which lost 2 bases and 4 bases, there was a span of 12 bases. There are 14 residues in the CDR3. Germline CDR1 is SEHNR and CDR2 is FQNEAQ (reference sequence). The CDR3 sequence: CASSLRNSAYEQYF. In nucleotides, the CDR3 is TGTGCCAGCAGCTTAAGGAATTCGGCATACGAGCAGTACTTC.

This clonotype was observed at least ten times. The chain combines TRBV28 with TRBJ2-7; D is uncertain. CDR1 and CDR2 from the germline V gene are MDHEN and SYDVKM. The CDR3 totals 15 residues. The V end was cut by 1 base, the J end by 2 bases, with 12 bases between. For the CDR3, the DNA is TGTGCCAGCAGTTTATCCCCGGGTGGCGCCTACGAGCAGTACTTC. It translates to CASSLSPGGAYEQYF.

This clonotype was observed a handful of times. The chain is built from TRBV18 and TRBJ2-7; 7 positions agree with TRBD2. The CDR3 is 17 residues long. V was clipped by 0 bases and J by 0 bases; unmatched bases: 8. CDR1 is KGHSH, CDR2 LQKENI, per germline. The CDR3 DNA sequence: TGTGCCAGCTCACCACCGTTCTCCAGGACTAGCTCCTACGAGCAGTACTTC. It codes for CASSPPFSRTSSYEQYF. Full variable domain (outside the CDR3, taken from reference TRBV18 and TRBJ2-7): NAGVMQNPRHLVRRRGQEARLRCSPMKGHSHVYWYRQLPEEGLKFMVYLQKENIIDESGMPKERFSAEFPKEGPSILRIQQVVRGDSAAYFCASSPPFSRTSSYEQYFGPGTRLTVT.

V gene TRBV5-1 combines with J gene TRBJ2-2; 12 bases match TRBD2. The CDR3 length is 16 residues. Germline lookup yields CDR1 SGHRS and CDR2 YFSETQ. J was trimmed by 7 bases and V by 0 bases; bases with no gene match: 4. CDR3 sequence (DNA): TGCGCCAGCAGCTTGGATCTAGCGGGAGGGATCGGGGAGCTGTTTTTT. This gives the protein CASSLDLAGGIGELFF.